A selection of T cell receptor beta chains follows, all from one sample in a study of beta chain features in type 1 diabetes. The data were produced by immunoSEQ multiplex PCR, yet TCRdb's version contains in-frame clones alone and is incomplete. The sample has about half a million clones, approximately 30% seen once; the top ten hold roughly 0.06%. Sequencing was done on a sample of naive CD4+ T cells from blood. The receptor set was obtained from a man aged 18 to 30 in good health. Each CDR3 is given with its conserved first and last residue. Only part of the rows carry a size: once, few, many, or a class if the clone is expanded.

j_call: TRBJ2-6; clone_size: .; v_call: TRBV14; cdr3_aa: CASSRTSGMPGANVLTF
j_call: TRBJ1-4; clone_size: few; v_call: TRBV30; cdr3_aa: CAWSNAPRSREPSEKLFF
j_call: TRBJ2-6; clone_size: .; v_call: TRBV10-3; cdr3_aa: CAISGSGQANVLTF
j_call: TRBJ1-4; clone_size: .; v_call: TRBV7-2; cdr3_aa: CASSPSQGLNEKLFF
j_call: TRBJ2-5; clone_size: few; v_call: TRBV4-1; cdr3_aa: CASSPPFGTQYF
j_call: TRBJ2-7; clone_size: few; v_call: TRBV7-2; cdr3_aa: CASSHSSYEQYF
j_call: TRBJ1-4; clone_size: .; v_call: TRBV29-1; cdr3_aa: CSVALATNEKLFF
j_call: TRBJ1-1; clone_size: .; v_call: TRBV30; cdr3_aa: CAWINGVTEAFF
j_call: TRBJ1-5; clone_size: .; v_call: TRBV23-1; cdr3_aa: CASQDRGSNQPQHF
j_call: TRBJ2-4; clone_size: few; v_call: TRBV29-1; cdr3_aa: CSAGGQVGNIQYF
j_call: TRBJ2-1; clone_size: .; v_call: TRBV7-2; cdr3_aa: CASSTEASGGEQFF
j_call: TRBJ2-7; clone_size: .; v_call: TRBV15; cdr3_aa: CATSRDVHYEQYF
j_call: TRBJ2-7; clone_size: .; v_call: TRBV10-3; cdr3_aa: CAISEAYQGRYEQYF
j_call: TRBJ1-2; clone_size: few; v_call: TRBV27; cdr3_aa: CASTRTGENYGYTF
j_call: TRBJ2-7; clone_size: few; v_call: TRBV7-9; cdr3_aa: CASSPARDRPYEQYF
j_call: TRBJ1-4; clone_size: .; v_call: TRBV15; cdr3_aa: CATSRDRQGKANEKLFF
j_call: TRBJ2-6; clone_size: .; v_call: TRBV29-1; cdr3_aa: CSVDLSAGANVLTF
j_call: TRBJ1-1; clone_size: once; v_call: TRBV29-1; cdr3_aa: CSVETGFGPEYAFF
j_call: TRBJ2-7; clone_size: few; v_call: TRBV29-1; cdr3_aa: CSVEDGGTYEQYF
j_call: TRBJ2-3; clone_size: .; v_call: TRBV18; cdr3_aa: CASSPGASGSDTQYF
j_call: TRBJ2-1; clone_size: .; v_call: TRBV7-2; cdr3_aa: CASSVRETEQFF
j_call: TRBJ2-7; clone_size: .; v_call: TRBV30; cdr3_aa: CAWDSGRGEQYF
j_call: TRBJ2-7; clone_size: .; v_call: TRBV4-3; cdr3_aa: CASSQVNGGYEQYF
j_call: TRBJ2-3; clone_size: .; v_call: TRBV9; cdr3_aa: CASSTFSMTSAADTQYF
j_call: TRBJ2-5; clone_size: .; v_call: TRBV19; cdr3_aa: CASSIDSGSQETQYF
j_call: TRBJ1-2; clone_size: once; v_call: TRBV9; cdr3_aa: CASSLTGTYGYTF
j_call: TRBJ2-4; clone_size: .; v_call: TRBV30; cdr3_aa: CAWSLSSRRSYFFGQYF
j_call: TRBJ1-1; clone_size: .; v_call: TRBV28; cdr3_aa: CASSLFETEAFF
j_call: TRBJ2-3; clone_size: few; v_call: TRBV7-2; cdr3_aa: CASSLTATDTQYF
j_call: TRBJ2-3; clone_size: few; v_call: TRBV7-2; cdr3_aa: CASSLLRVDTQYF
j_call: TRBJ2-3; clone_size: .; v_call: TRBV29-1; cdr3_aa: CSVEKSASTDTQYF
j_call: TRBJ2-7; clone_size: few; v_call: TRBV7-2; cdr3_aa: CASSILQGGSYEQYF
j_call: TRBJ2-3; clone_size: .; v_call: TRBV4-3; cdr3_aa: CASSQARLAGGDTQYF